The next 9 T cell receptor beta chains were all read from a single sample in a study of cytomegalovirus exposure and HLA in healthy donors. With 60 Vbeta and 13 Jbeta primers, the PCR was carried out. The repertoire was sequenced with immunoSEQ multiplex PCR; TCRdb's copy has only in-frame clones and lacks some. The sample has about 180,000 clones, 85% seen once; the top ten hold 1%. Sequencing was performed on PBMCs. The source is a boy aged 2 to 10 in good health and CMV-seronegative.

This chain connects TRBV30 to TRBJ1-2; tentatively, D is TRBD1 (5 bases). This CDR3 has 13 residues. The V end lost 0 bases, the J end lost 2 bases, and 7 bases lay between the germline ends. From germline, CDR1 is GTSNPN and CDR2 SVGIG (reference sequence). The CDR3, as DNA: TGTGCCTGGAGTGTACCAGGGAACTATGGCTACACCTTC. Its protein product is CAWSVPGNYGYTF.

This chain joins TRBV5-1 and TRBJ2-1; a weak D match, TRBD2 (5 bases). Germline V CDR1 and CDR2: SGHRS, YFSETQ. Trimming shortened V by 0 bases and J by 8 bases, and 6 bases separated the two germline ends. The CDR3 runs to 12 residues. The CDR3 sequence is CASSLEGDEQFF. CDR3 bases: TGCGCCAGCAGCTTGGAGGGAGATGAGCAGTTCTTC.

This clone was observed once. The V and J genes are TRBV28 and TRBJ1-1; D unresolved. This CDR3 comprises 13 residues. The V gene lost 2 bases and the J gene lost 5 bases, with 9 bases spanning the gap. Germline V gene lookup returns CDR1 MDHEN and CDR2 SYDVKM. The CDR3: CASSLSEKTEAFF. In DNA form, the CDR3 reads TGTGCCAGCAGTTTAAGCGAGAAGACTGAAGCTTTCTTT.

This clone was recorded only once. The CDR3 here is CASSLDRGRGWNEQFF. The CDR3 region has the DNA TGTGCCAGCAGCTTGGATAGGGGCAGGGGGTGGAATGAGCAGTTCTTC. V is TRBV5-4 and J is TRBJ2-1; 7 bases fit TRBD1. Germline assignment: CDR1 SGHNT and CDR2 YYREEE (reference sequence). Losses at the gene ends were 0 bases for V and 7 bases for J; bases not matched to a gene: 10. The CDR3 sequence is 16 residues long.

The chain recombines TRBV6-1 with TRBJ1-1; D remains unclear. The germline gives CDR1 MNHNS, CDR2 SASEGT. The germline V and J ends were trimmed by 5 bases and 2 bases, with 15 bases remaining between them. The CDR3 is 15 residues long. The CDR3, as DNA: TGTGCCAGCAGTAGAGGTCAGACTCTTAACACTGAAGCTTTCTTT. It codes for CASSRGQTLNTEAFF.

V is TRBV14 and J is TRBJ2-2, with 7 bases identical to TRBD1. V trimming: 2 bases; J trimming: 6 bases; junction bases outside the gene matches: 3. The CDR3 runs to 14 residues. CDR1 is SGHDN and CDR2 is FVKESK in the germline V gene. CDR3 nucleotide sequence: TGTGCCAGCAGCCAAAGACAGGGTCCCGGGGAGCTGTTTTTT. This gives the protein CASSQRQGPGELFF. Variable domain in full (rest from reference TRBV14 and TRBJ2-2): EAGVTQFPSHSVIEKGQTVTLRCDPISGHDNLYWYRRVMGKEIKFLLHFVKESKQDESGMPNNRFLAERTGGTYSTLKVQPAELEDSGVYFCASSQRQGPGELFFGEGSRLTVL.

The rearrangement uses TRBV11-3 and TRBJ2-5, with D maybe TRBD1 (6 bases). The better agreement between TRBJ2-7 and the DNA end casts doubt on the J call. This CDR3 contains 13 residues. Germline values: CDR1 SGHNT, CDR2 YENEEA. As DNA, the CDR3 is TGTGCCAGCAGCTTAAACAGGGACCACGAGCAGTACTTC. Its translation: CASSLNRDHEQYF.

V and J are TRBV19 and TRBJ2-7, with D tentatively TRBD2 (6 bases). CDR1 is LNHDA, CDR2 SQIVND, per germline (reference sequence). CDR3 size: 14 residues. V shed 11 bases and J shed 1 base, with 18 bases lying between them. The CDR3 DNA reads as TGTGCCGTGAGACCGGGACTGGCTTCCTACGAGCAGTACTTC. The encoded protein is CAVRPGLASYEQYF.

This clone was seen a few times. The gene calls are TRBV30 and TRBJ2-3; possibly TRBD2 for D (5 bases). The germline V gene encodes CDR1 GTSNPN and CDR2 SVGIG (reference sequence). V shed 8 bases and J shed 2 bases, with 17 bases lying between them. The length of the CDR3 is 14 residues. The CDR3 nucleotides read TGTGCCGGATCAACGGGATCTGACACAGATACGCAGTATTTT. Translated: CAGSTGSDTDTQYF. Variable domain in full (rest from reference TRBV30 and TRBJ2-3): SQTIHQWPATLVQPVGSPLSLECTVEGTSNPNLYWYRQAAGRGLQLLFYSVGIGQISSEVPQNLSASRPQDRQFILSSKKLLLSDSGFYLCAGSTGSDTDTQYFGPGTRLTVL.